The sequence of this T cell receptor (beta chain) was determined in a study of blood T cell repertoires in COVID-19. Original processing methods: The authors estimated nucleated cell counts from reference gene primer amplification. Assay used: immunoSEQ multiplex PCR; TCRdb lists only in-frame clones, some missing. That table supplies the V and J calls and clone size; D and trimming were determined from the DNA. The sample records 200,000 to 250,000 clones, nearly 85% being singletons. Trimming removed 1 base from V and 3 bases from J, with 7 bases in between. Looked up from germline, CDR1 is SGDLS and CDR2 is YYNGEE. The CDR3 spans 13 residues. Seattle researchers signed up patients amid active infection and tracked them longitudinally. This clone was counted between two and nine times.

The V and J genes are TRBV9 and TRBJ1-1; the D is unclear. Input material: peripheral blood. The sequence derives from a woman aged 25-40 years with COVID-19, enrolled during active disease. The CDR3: CASSVTADTEAFF. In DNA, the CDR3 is TGTGCCAGCAGCGTAACGGCGGACACTGAAGCTTTCTTT.